The 14 T cell receptor beta chains listed next were all sequenced from one sample in a study of blood T cell repertoires in COVID-19 (dated by TCRdb to between 2020 and 2021). Library preparation used the immunoSEQ multiplex PCR assay. TCRdb retrieved this table from immuneACCESS and kept in-frame rearrangements only. Not all clones are present; in checked studies, unresolved V genes account for under half, and no reason is known for the remainder. The sample includes 200,000 to 300,000 clones, with under 90% observed a single time. The ten largest clones capture approximately 4% of the sample. Material for sequencing was peripheral blood. Receptors were obtained from a man aged 55 to 69 with acute or convalescent COVID-19.

The chain joins TRBV5-1 to TRBJ2-7, with TRBD1 matching over 7 bases. The length of the CDR3 is 12 residues. With V trimmed by 2 bases and J by 11 bases, 7 bases remained unmatched. Per germline, CDR1 SGHRS and CDR2 YFSETQ. In nucleotides, the CDR3 is TGCGCCAGCAGCTTAGACAGGGTTGAAAAGTACTTC. Amino acids: CASSLDRVEKYF. Together with reference TRBV5-1 and TRBJ2-7, the CDR3 gives the full variable domain: KAGVTQTPRYLIKTRGQQVTLSCSPISGHRSVSWYQQTPGQGLQFLFEYFSETQRNKGNFPGRFSGRQFSNSRSEMNVSTLELGDSALYLCASSLDRVEKYFGPGTRLTVT.

This clone was counted between two and nine times. The rearrangement uses TRBV5-4 and TRBJ1-3; D is perhaps TRBD1 (5 bases). The germline V gene encodes CDR1 SGHNT and CDR2 YYREEE (reference sequence). The CDR3 totals 13 residues. The V end lost 3 bases, the J end lost 15 bases, and 19 bases lay between the germline ends. CDR3 nucleotides: TGTGCCAGCAGCTCCCCCAGTGACAGTTCCAGATATTTT. It is translated as CASSSPSDSSRYF. The full variable domain, rest sourced from reference TRBV5-4 and TRBJ1-3, is ETGVTQSPTHLIKTRGQQVTLRCSSQSGHNTVSWYQQALGQGPQFIFQYYREEENGRGNFPPRFSGLQFPNYSSELNVNALELDDSALYLCASSSPSDSSRYFGEGSWLTVV.

This rearrangement joins TRBV9 to TRBJ2-7, with a possible D match to TRBD1 (5 bases). CDR1 is SGDLS and CDR2 is YYNGEE in the germline V gene. This CDR3 is 15 amino acids long. The V end lost 0 bases, the J end lost 3 bases, and 13 bases lay between the germline ends. The CDR3 DNA is TGTGCCAGCAGCGTAGGACTGGACACAGACTACGAGCAGTACTTC. This gives the protein CASSVGLDTDYEQYF.

This chain links TRBV9 with TRBJ1-1; no clear D. Germline loops: CDR1 SGDLS, CDR2 YYNGEE. The V and J ends lost 6 bases and 6 bases respectively, with 15 bases between them. This CDR3 is 13 amino acids long. CDR3 loop: CASKGYTGSEAFF. The CDR3, as DNA: TGTGCCAGCAAGGGATATACGGGGTCTGAAGCTTTCTTT.

The chain is built from TRBV29-1 and TRBJ1-2; a weak D match, TRBD1 (6 bases). Trimming removed 6 bases at V and 7 bases at J, with 27 bases between. The CDR3 covers 16 residues. Germline CDR1 reads SQVTM; CDR2 reads ANQGSEA. The CDR3 coding sequence is TGCAGCGTCCTCACTACATCCCAGACAGGCCGTTTTGGCTACACCTTC. This codes for CSVLTTSQTGRFGYTF.

J is TRBJ2-3 and V is TRBV29-1; the D gene is possibly TRBD2 (6 bases). Trimming left V 4 bases short and J 2 bases short, with 10 bases between. CDR1 and CDR2 (germline): SQVTM, ANQGSEA. CDR3 length equals 13 residues. CDR3 sequence reads: CSVALALTDTQYF. Written as DNA, the CDR3 is TGCAGCGTTGCACTAGCACTCACAGATACGCAGTATTTT.

The genes are TRBV6-2 or TRBV6-3 and TRBJ1-5; 7 bases are a match to TRBD1. J gave up 7 bases and V 5 bases, and 5 bases lay outside the gene matches. The CDR3 consists of 13 residues. Germline V gene data show CDR1 as MNHEY and CDR2 as SVGEGT. CDR3 sequence (DNA): TGTGCCAGCAGTCTCGACAGGGTCCAGCCCCAGCATTTT. Protein product: CASSLDRVQPQHF.

CDR3 sequence: CASSTGTGGNTIYF. As DNA, the CDR3 is TGTGCCAGCTCAACCGGGACAGGAGGAAACACCATATATTTT. This chain links TRBV18 with TRBJ1-3; 8 bases agree with TRBD1. This CDR3 spans 14 amino acids. The V segment lost 5 bases and the J segment 4 bases; nucleotides outside the gene matches: 4. CDR1 is KGHSH, CDR2 LQKENI, per germline.

The rearrangement uses TRBV9 and TRBJ1-1, with 8 bases fitting TRBD1. Germline loops: CDR1 SGDLS, CDR2 YYNGEE. The trim removed 0 bases at V and 11 bases at J, leaving 6 bases unmatched. The CDR3 length is 13 residues. This CDR3 is CASSVASGQEAFF. In DNA form, the CDR3 reads TGTGCCAGCAGCGTAGCCTCGGGACAGGAGGCTTTCTTT.

This clone was detected only once. This chain links TRBV19 with TRBJ2-7; 8 bases fit TRBD1. The germline V gene encodes CDR1 LNHDA and CDR2 SQIVND (reference sequence). CDR3 size: 17 residues. V shed 5 bases, J shed 2 bases, and the junction held 14 bases outside the gene matches. The DNA of the CDR3 is TGTGCCAGTAGTGGGAGGACAGGGAGCGAATCGGCCTACGAGCAGTACTTC. It yields the protein CASSGRTGSESAYEQYF.

The CDR3 loop reads CASSWTEQASGYTF. The CDR3 DNA reads TGTGCCAGTAGCTGGACAGAGCAGGCCAGTGGCTACACCTTC. This sequence joins TRBV19 and TRBJ1-2; tentative D call: TRBD1 (6 bases). V lost 6 bases, J lost 7 bases, and 18 bases lay in between. CDR1 is LNHDA and CDR2 is SQIVND in the germline V gene (reference sequence). The CDR3 extends over 14 amino acids.

CDR3 sequence (DNA): TGTGCCAGTAGTATTGGGACAGGGGTTAGCAATCAGCCCCAGCATTTT. Protein: CASSIGTGVSNQPQHF. The V call is TRBV19, the J call TRBJ1-5; 10 bases are shared with TRBD1. After removal of 3 bases from V and 0 bases from J, the junction contained 2 bases not matched to a gene. This CDR3 is 16 amino acids long. CDR1 is LNHDA and CDR2 is SQIVND in the germline V gene (reference sequence).

The chain uses TRBV14 and TRBJ1-6, with a tentative D call TRBD1 (5 bases). Germline V gene data show CDR1 as SGHDN and CDR2 as FVKESK. CDR3 length: 14 amino acids. Trimming stripped 4 bases from V and 6 bases from J, with 10 bases between. The CDR3, as DNA: TGTGCCAGCAGCCCCGGGGGGTTTAATTCACCCCTCCACTTT. Its protein product is CASSPGGFNSPLHF.

The V call is TRBV7-3, the J call TRBJ2-1; the match to TRBD1 covers 9 bases. Germline CDR1 SGHTA, CDR2 FQGTGA. The CDR3 covers 15 residues. Trimming removed 3 bases from V and 5 bases from J; junction bases left unmatched: 5. The CDR3 spells CASSLDRGGHNEQFF. The CDR3 DNA is TGTGCCAGCAGCTTGGACAGGGGAGGGCACAATGAGCAGTTCTTC.